This TCR beta chain appears in the sequencing data of a study of blood T cell repertoires in COVID-19. On the study more broadly: Some COVID-19 samples were acute and others convalescent; all came from the United States, Italy and Spain. PBMCs, B-cell-depleted T cells, or T cells were the source of the cDNA or gDNA that made up the material.

Trimming shortened V by 6 bases and J by 0 bases, and 9 bases separated the two germline ends. The CDR3 spans 12 residues. Germline lookup yields CDR1 SQVTM and CDR2 ANQGSEA. Authors' analysis steps: Using reference gene primer amplification, nucleated cell counts were estimated. TCRdb's copy holds only in-frame clones and misses some; the assay was immunoSEQ multiplex PCR. V and J calls and clone size come straight from that table; D and trimming were deduced from the DNA. The sample holds just over 300,000 clones, approximately 90% seen once. Material: peripheral blood. The receptor was derived from a man younger than 35 with active or convalescent COVID-19. The chain uses TRBV29-1 and TRBJ2-7, with D tentatively TRBD2 (5 bases). The CDR3 DNA reads as TGCAGCGTGGGAGCATCCTCCTACGAGCAGTACTTC. Translation: CSVGASSYEQYF.